This T cell receptor (beta chain) was recovered during a study of OX40 agonist ivuxolimab in advanced cancers. About the research overall: Intravenous ivuxolimab at 0.01 to 10 mg/kg was given to patients every 2 weeks.

Points from the study as a whole: Also showing low normalized T-cell clonal expansion were some of the nonresponders.

There are 15 residues in the CDR3. CDR1 MNHEY and CDR2 SMNVEV come from the germline V gene (reference sequence). V lost 0 bases and J 1 base, leaving 6 bases between the germline ends. The data were produced by immunoSEQ multiplex PCR, yet TCRdb's version contains in-frame clones alone and is incomplete. This table holds around 94,000 clones, under 95% found once. Remarks on this clone: Antigen unknown.

Material: CD4+ or CD8+ T cells sorted from blood, obtained in a trial of the OX40 agonist ivuxolimab. This TCR came from an adult with an advanced solid tumor such as melanoma, head and neck, liver or kidney cancer. The J gene is TRBJ2-2, the V gene TRBV27; D not certain. The CDR3 DNA reads as TGTGCCAGCAGTTTATCGCATGGGAACACCGGGGAGCTGTTTTTT. It translates to CASSLSHGNTGELFF.